These 21 T cell receptor beta chains came from one sample sequenced in a study of T cell repertoires in cytomegalovirus infection. TCRdb processed the reads anew with MiXCR; each CDR3 protein has one entry. The sample lists under 100,000 distinct CDR3 sequences, roughly 3.6% occurring once. The sequencing sample was made of PBMCs. Receptors were obtained from a human donor in good health (CMV status not recorded). Some clones in this sample may be carry-over from other donors' samples.

The table lists this clonotype with many counts. The V and J genes are TRBV7-9 and TRBJ1-2; D is undetermined. Trimming stripped 7 bases from V and 2 bases from J, with 5 bases between. The CDR3 runs 11 residues. Looked up from germline, CDR1 is SEHNR and CDR2 is FQNEAQ (reference sequence). The CDR3, as DNA: TGTGCCAGCACCGAGAACTATGGCTACACCTTC. The encoded protein is CASTENYGYTF.

This clonotype was recorded at least ten times. The chain joins TRBV11-2 to TRBJ2-7; TRBD1 matches 11 bases. The germline V gene has CDR1 SGHAT and CDR2 FQNNGV. The trim removed 0 bases at V and 6 bases at J, leaving 7 bases unmatched. The CDR3 contains 16 residues. The CDR3 DNA reads TGTGCCAGCAGCTTAGATTTGTGGACAGGGGGCGCCGAGCAGTACTTC. Translation gives CASSLDLWTGGAEQYF.

This clonotype was recorded many times. The chain employs TRBV6-2 or TRBV6-3 and TRBJ2-1; TRBD2 might be the D (7 bases). V was shortened by 4 bases and J by 1 base, with 17 bases between the two germline ends. Per the germline V gene, CDR1 is MNHEY and CDR2 is SVGEGT. The CDR3 loop spans 17 amino acids. The CDR3 sequence: CASSLLRGADSYNEQFF. Written as DNA, the CDR3 is TGTGCCAGCAGTTTACTCCGGGGGGCCGATTCCTACAATGAGCAGTTCTTC.

The sample holds many counts of this clonotype. One junction end does not reproduce the germline sequence, and a read error may be involved. The chain recombines TRBV7-7 with TRBJ2-3, with D maybe TRBD2 (5 bases). This CDR3 is built from 13 residues. The germline V gene has CDR1 SSHAT and CDR2 FNYEAQ (reference sequence). The CDR3, as DNA: TGTGCTAGCAGCTTTAGCGGCACAGATACGCAGTATTTT. This gives the protein CASSFSGTDTQYF.

At least ten counts were recorded for this clonotype. The chain carries TRBV20-1 and TRBJ1-1; D may be TRBD1 (5 bases). V was trimmed by 6 bases and J by 0 bases, leaving 14 bases between them. The CDR3 spans 14 residues. In germline, CDR1 is DFQATT, CDR2 SNEGSKA (reference sequence). CDR3 DNA: TGCAGTGCGCGGCGAGGGACGGTGAACACTGAAGCTTTCTTT. Protein: CSARRGTVNTEAFF.

This clonotype was seen many times. The V call is TRBV6-6, the J call TRBJ1-2; the match to TRBD1 covers 7 bases. Trimming removed 3 bases from V and 2 bases from J; junction bases left unmatched: 6. Germline assignment: CDR1 MNHNY and CDR2 SVGAGI (reference sequence). The length of the CDR3 is 15 residues. In nucleotides, the CDR3 is TGTGCCAGCAGTTATGCACTGACAGGGAACTATGGCTACACCTTC. Residues: CASSYALTGNYGYTF.

This clonotype has a count of ten or more. The chain is built from TRBV7-2 and TRBJ2-7; TRBD2 matches 9 bases. The length of the CDR3 is 15 residues. Germline-derived CDR1 and CDR2 are SGHTA and FQGNSA. V lost 3 bases, J lost 0 bases, and 3 bases stayed unmatched. The CDR3 nucleotides are TGTGCCAGCAGCTTTAGCGGGGGCAGCTCCTACGAGCAGTACTTC. Translated, it gives CASSFSGGSSYEQYF.

At least ten counts were recorded for this clonotype. In DNA, the CDR3 is TGTGCCAGCAGCGGTCTTGTTGAGCGGGGGTTTAGCACAGATACGCAGTATTTT. It encodes CASSGLVERGFSTDTQYF. The chain joins TRBV5-4 to TRBJ2-3; 8 nucleotides agree with TRBD2. Per germline, CDR1 SGHNT and CDR2 YYREEE (reference sequence). CDR3 length: 18 amino acids. Losses at the gene ends were 4 bases for V and 0 bases for J; bases not matched to a gene: 13.

This clonotype was seen at least ten times. This chain connects TRBV28 to TRBJ1-1; D might be TRBD1 (5 bases). Germline values: CDR1 MDHEN, CDR2 SYDVKM. The CDR3 consists of 11 residues. Trimming took 10 bases from V and 1 from J, leaving 7 bases between them. CDR3 DNA sequence: TGTGCCATCAGGGCGAACACTGAAGCTTTCTTT. It codes for CAIRANTEAFF.

The V gene is TRBV2, the J gene TRBJ2-4, with D tentatively TRBD2 (6 bases). The CDR3 consists of 11 residues. The V end lost 6 bases, the J end lost 14 bases, and 14 bases lay between the germline ends. Germline assignment: CDR1 SNHLY and CDR2 FYNNEI. The CDR3 DNA sequence: TGTGCCAGCAGCCTCCTAGCGTACAAGTACTTC. Its protein product is CASSLLAYKYF.

This chain joins TRBV7-6 and TRBJ1-6; D is possibly TRBD1 (5 bases). The CDR3 contains 16 residues. Trimming pared 2 bases from V and 7 bases from J, leaving 15 bases between. Per germline, CDR1 SGHVS and CDR2 FNYEAQ. Here the CDR3 reads CASSLSGRVSNSPLHF. Written as DNA, the CDR3 is TGTGCCAGCAGCTTATCAGGCAGGGTGTCGAATTCACCCCTCCACTTT. The variable domain in full, completed from reference TRBV7-6 and TRBJ1-6, reads GAGVSQSPRYKVTKRGQDVALRCDPISGHVSLYWYRQALGQGPEFLTYFNYEAQQDKSGLPNDRFSAERPEGSISTLTIQRTEQRDSAMYRCASSLSGRVSNSPLHFGNGTRLTVT.

This clonotype was counted many times. The chain's CDR3 is CASSELTGRNQPQHF. The CDR3 coding sequence is TGTGCCAGCAGCGAACTAACAGGGCGCAATCAGCCCCAGCATTTT. The chain uses TRBV6-2 or TRBV6-3 and TRBJ1-5; TRBD1 might be the D (6 bases). The germline V gene has CDR1 MNHEY and CDR2 SVGEGT. The CDR3 is 15 amino acids. V dropped 6 bases and J dropped 2 bases, with 14 bases sitting between them.

This clonotype was counted many times. The genes are TRBV5-1 and TRBJ2-1; 7 bases are a match to TRBD2. Germline CDR1 reads SGHRS; CDR2 reads YFSETQ. This CDR3 spans 13 amino acids. Germline trimming cut 5 bases from V and 4 bases from J; bases unmatched to any gene: 3. CDR3: CASSGGGYNEQFF. CDR3 DNA: TGCGCCAGCAGTGGGGGAGGGTACAATGAGCAGTTCTTC.

Many counts were recorded for this clonotype. V gene TRBV11-2 combines with J gene TRBJ2-7; maybe TRBD2 (6 bases). CDR1 is SGHAT, CDR2 FQNNGV, per germline. The V end was cut by 1 base, the J end by 6 bases, with 13 bases between. There are 14 residues in the CDR3. CDR3 coding DNA: TGTGCCAGCAGCTTAGTGGCGGAGGGGACCGAGCAGTACTTC. Its protein is CASSLVAEGTEQYF. Full variable domain (rest looked up from reference TRBV11-2 and TRBJ2-7): EAGVAQSPRYKIIEKRQSVAFWCNPISGHATLYWYQQILGQGPKLLIQFQNNGVVDDSQLPKDRFSAERLKGVDSTLKIQPAKLEDSAVYLCASSLVAEGTEQYFGPGTRLTVT.

The table lists this clonotype with many counts. The CDR3 coding sequence is TGTGCCAGCAACGCCTGGGGGGACCAAGAGACCCAGTACTTC. It yields the protein CASNAWGDQETQYF. This chain links TRBV7-9 with TRBJ2-5; weak D call: TRBD2 (6 bases). V lost 7 bases and J 0 bases, leaving 12 bases between the germline ends. The CDR3 consists of 14 residues. Germline loops: CDR1 SEHNR, CDR2 FQNEAQ (reference sequence).

This clonotype was seen at least ten times. CDR3 protein: CASSPQTGVDYGYTF. The CDR3, as DNA: TGTGCCAGCAGCCCACAAACAGGTGTCGACTATGGCTACACCTTC. The chain is built from TRBV7-9 and TRBJ1-2; perhaps TRBD1 as D (5 bases). Trimming pared 5 bases from V and 3 bases from J, leaving 16 bases between. The germline gives CDR1 SEHNR, CDR2 FQNEAQ (reference sequence). There are 15 residues in the CDR3.

This clonotype was detected ten times or more. This sequence joins TRBV5-4 and TRBJ1-4, with no clear D. Trimming left V 0 bases short and J 5 bases short, with 17 bases between. The CDR3 consists of 17 residues. Germline V CDR1 and CDR2: SGHNT, YYREEE (reference sequence). CDR3 in amino acids: CASSLGVGTGKNEKLFF. In nucleotides, the CDR3 is TGTGCCAGCAGCTTGGGCGTCGGAACGGGGAAAAATGAAAAACTGTTTTTT.

This clonotype is labeled as medium-sized (0.01 to 0.1%). The genes are TRBV7-6 and TRBJ1-1; D unresolved. The germline V and J ends were trimmed by 4 bases and 2 bases, with 11 bases remaining between them. Germline values: CDR1 SGHVS, CDR2 FNYEAQ. This CDR3 has 14 residues. DNA for the CDR3: TGTGCCAGCAGCTACACAACCGGAAACACTGAAGCTTTCTTT. The encoded protein is CASSYTTGNTEAFF.

This clonotype was recorded many times. V gene TRBV4-1 combines with J gene TRBJ1-1; D uncertain. From germline, CDR1 is MGHRA and CDR2 YSYEKL. The length of the CDR3 is 14 residues. The germline V and J ends were trimmed by 2 bases and 8 bases, with 15 bases remaining between them. The CDR3 nucleotides read TGCGCCAGCAGCCAACCCCTGAGAGGCCGGGAAGCTTTCTTT. Encoded protein: CASSQPLRGREAFF.

This clonotype has ten or more counts. This sequence joins TRBV20-1 and TRBJ2-7, with D possibly TRBD1 on 6 matching bases. CDR1 and CDR2 (germline): DFQATT, SNEGSKA (reference sequence). The CDR3 is made up of 14 amino acids. V lost 3 bases to trimming and J lost 0 bases, with 12 bases between them. CDR3 in amino acids: CSASPGQLSYEQYF. The CDR3 nucleotides are TGCAGTGCTAGCCCAGGACAGCTCTCCTACGAGCAGTACTTC.

This clonotype was found many times. The V and J genes are TRBV7-8 and TRBJ2-7; perhaps D is TRBD1 or TRBD2 (5 bases each). Between the trimmed V and J ends, which lost 7 bases and 5 bases, there was a span of 21 bases. Germline assignment: CDR1 SGHVS and CDR2 FQNEAQ. The CDR3 length is 15 residues. The CDR3 reads CASTFPRGEKNEQYF. DNA for the CDR3: TGTGCCAGCACCTTCCCGAGGGGCGAAAAGAACGAGCAGTACTTC.